This T cell receptor beta chain came from a study of blood T cell repertoires in COVID-19. Overall study context: Sources were T cells, B-cell-depleted T cells, or PBMCs; the material itself was cDNA or gDNA.

Two negative PCRs, clearance, or symptom resolution characterized the recovered Cohort 3 donors. Measured with immunoSEQ multiplex PCR; TCRdb has only the in-frame clones, and not every one. The table records a few hundred thousand clones, 85% to 90% of them present only once. This CDR3 region has 16 residues. J was trimmed by 11 bases and V by 8 bases; bases with no gene match: 20. The V gene's germline CDR1 is LGHNT and CDR2 FRNRAP. The TCR comes from a woman between 45 and 60 years old who had recovered from COVID-19. The sample was PBMCs or T cells enriched from blood (not recorded which). J is TRBJ2-1 and V is TRBV12-5, with 8 bases that match TRBD2. The CDR3 coding sequence is TGTGCTAGTCGAAAAGCGGGAGAAGACTACAATGAGCAGCAGTTCTTC. This codes for CASRKAGEDYNEQQFF.